This T cell receptor (beta chain) was sequenced for a study of T cell repertoires in ileal Crohn's disease. Study-level background: Patients had a median 7.9-year disease duration, and about 36% were active smokers.

Worth noting for this clone: Antigen: not known.

V gave up 1 base and J gave up 7 bases, with 17 bases separating them. The CDR3 runs to 16 residues. Germline V gene sequence: CDR1 LGHNA, CDR2 YSLEER. Data came from immunoSEQ multiplex PCR; TCRdb stores just in-frame clones and leaves some out. This table has over 2,000 clones, roughly 72% appearing once. Study outcomes and limitations: Compared with non-smokers, active smokers at surgery showed more clonal expansions.

The rearrangement joins TRBV4-3 to TRBJ2-1, with a possible D match to TRBD2 (7 bases). The material sequenced was ileal tissue. This TCR derives from an adult with Crohn's disease. The CDR3 bases are TGCGCCAGCAGCCAAGGAGGGGGGGAGGGAGGAAATGAGCAGTTCTTC. Amino acid sequence: CASSQGGGEGGNEQFF.